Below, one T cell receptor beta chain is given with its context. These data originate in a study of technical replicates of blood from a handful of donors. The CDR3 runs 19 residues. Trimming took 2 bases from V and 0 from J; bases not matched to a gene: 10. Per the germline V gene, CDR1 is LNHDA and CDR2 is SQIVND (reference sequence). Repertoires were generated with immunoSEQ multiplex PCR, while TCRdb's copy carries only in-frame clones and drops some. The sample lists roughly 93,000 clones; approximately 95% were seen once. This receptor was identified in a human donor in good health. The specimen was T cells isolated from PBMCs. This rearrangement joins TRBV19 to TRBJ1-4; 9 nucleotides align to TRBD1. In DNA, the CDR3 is TGTGCCAGTAGTATAAATGTTCGGGGACAGGGACCAACTAATGAAAAACTGTTTTTT. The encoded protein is CASSINVRGQGPTNEKLFF.